The next 10 T cell receptor beta chains were all read from a single sample in a study of CD8+ T cells in alopecia areata. The sequencing template was cDNA reverse transcribed from extracted RNA. Sequencing was performed with immunoSEQ multiplex PCR; in TCRdb, only in-frame clones are kept and a portion is missing. The table has 150,000 to 250,000 clones, 50% to 60% seen once. Treatment reported: oral pan-JAK inhibitor, 5-10 mg twice daily. Source: CD4+ T cells sorted from blood, taken at week 4, from a patient treated with tofacitinib. The receptors come from a human donor with alopecia areata.

This clone has just a few counts. This chain joins TRBV5-1 and TRBJ1-6; D not certain. This CDR3 is 14 amino acids long. Germline V gene lookup returns CDR1 SGHRS and CDR2 YFSETQ. The ends were cut back, 0 bases at V and 8 bases at J, with 9 bases in the middle. DNA of the CDR3: TGCGCCAGCAGCTTGGACAGAGGTTATTCACCCCTCCACTTT. This sequence encodes CASSLDRGYSPLHF.

This sequence joins TRBV25-1 and TRBJ2-2; the match to TRBD2 covers 7 bases. Germline-derived CDR1 and CDR2 are MGHDK and SYGVNS. Trimming at V came to 3 bases and at J to 2 bases, leaving 6 bases not matched to a gene. This CDR3 has 16 amino acids. CDR3 in amino acids: CASSDSRLANTGELFF. The CDR3, as DNA: TGTGCCAGCAGTGATTCGAGACTAGCCAACACCGGGGAGCTGTTTTTT.

The chain recombines TRBV29-1 with TRBJ2-7; 7 bases match TRBD2. Trimming removed 7 bases from V and 5 bases from J; junction bases left unmatched: 14. This CDR3 spans 14 amino acids. The germline V gene has CDR1 SQVTM and CDR2 ANQGSEA. The CDR3 DNA is TGCAGCGCCGCAGTGGGGGGGTGGAAGGACGAGCAGTACTTC. Protein product: CSAAVGGWKDEQYF.

This clone was seen a handful of times. This chain connects TRBV7-2 to TRBJ2-3; D gene ambiguous. The CDR3 length is 13 residues. Trimming pared 4 bases from V and 0 bases from J, leaving 5 bases between. CDR1 SGHTA and CDR2 FQGNSA come from the germline V gene. The CDR3 DNA reads as TGTGCCAGCAGCTCTCCTAGCACAGATACGCAGTATTTT. Amino acids: CASSSPSTDTQYF.

This rearrangement joins TRBV9 to TRBJ1-1; D call uncertain. V was clipped by 1 base and J by 2 bases, with 6 bases between them. The CDR3 spans 13 residues. CDR1 and CDR2 (germline): SGDLS, YYNGEE. CDR3 sequence reads: CASSVMGNTEAFF. The DNA of the CDR3 is TGTGCCAGCAGCGTAATGGGAAACACTGAAGCTTTCTTT.

The chain is built from TRBV30 and TRBJ2-3; D uncertain. Trimming removed 1 base from V and 10 bases from J, with 15 bases in between. Germline V gene data show CDR1 as GTSNPN and CDR2 as SVGIG (reference sequence). CDR3 length equals 13 residues. CDR3 in DNA: TGTGCCTGGAGTGGACCCAACCTCCAGGCGCAGTATTTT. It encodes CAWSGPNLQAQYF.

The chain employs TRBV7-9 and TRBJ1-2; no clear D. CDR3 length: 14 amino acids. Germline-derived CDR1 and CDR2 are SEHNR and FQNEAQ (reference sequence). V lost 5 bases, J lost 1 base, and 11 bases lay in between. CDR3 bases: TGTGCCAGCAGCCAGGAACTTCTTAACTATGGCTACACCTTC. This sequence encodes CASSQELLNYGYTF.

V gene TRBV6-5 combines with J gene TRBJ2-1; TRBD1 agrees at 8 bases. The CDR3 has 13 amino acids. Germline CDR1 and CDR2: MNHEY and SVGAGI. V lost 5 bases and J lost 8; bases outside the gene matches: 5. This chain's CDR3 is CASSADRGHEQFF. The CDR3 DNA sequence: TGTGCCAGCAGTGCCGACAGGGGTCATGAGCAGTTCTTC.

The rearrangement uses TRBV7-2 and TRBJ1-5; D gene unclear. CDR3 length: 12 amino acids. Per the germline V gene, CDR1 is SGHTA and CDR2 is FQGNSA. Trimming took 6 bases from V and 0 from J, leaving 3 bases between them. CDR3 sequence (DNA): TGTGCCAGCAGTAATAGCAATCAGCCCCAGCATTTT. It specifies CASSNSNQPQHF.

V and J are TRBV29-1 and TRBJ2-5; no clear D. Germline V gives CDR1 SQVTM, CDR2 ANQGSEA. V dropped 4 bases and J dropped 1 base, with 7 bases sitting between them. The CDR3 totals 12 residues. The CDR3 reads CSVGPSQETQYF. The CDR3 DNA follows: TGCAGCGTTGGTCCCAGCCAAGAGACCCAGTACTTC.